These T cell receptor beta chains were read from a single sample in a study of blood T cell repertoires in COVID-19. TCRdb's copy holds only in-frame clones and misses some; the assay was immunoSEQ multiplex PCR. This table holds some 76,000 clones, approximately 90% found once. Sequenced: peripheral blood. The receptors shown here come from a woman aged 18-35 years with acute or convalescent COVID-19. Both conserved end residues are part of each CDR3. The order of the fields is V gene, clone size, D gene, J gene, CDR3 DNA, CDR3 protein. D genes are given only for firm matches. Some rows have no size entry. The others give once, few or many, or a class for an expanded clone.

v_call: TRBV19
clone_size: few
d_call: -
j_call: TRBJ1-4
cdr3_nt: TGTGCCAGTAGTATCACTGGTAATGAAAAACTGTTTTTT
cdr3_aa: CASSITGNEKLFF

v_call: TRBV7-8
clone_size: few
d_call: TRBD2
j_call: TRBJ2-5
cdr3_nt: TGTGCCAGCAGCTTGGTCGGAGCGGGGGGCGGACCCGGGGCCCAGTACTTC
cdr3_aa: CASSLVGAGGGPGAQYF

v_call: TRBV5-4
clone_size: -
d_call: TRBD1
j_call: TRBJ1-6
cdr3_nt: TGTGCCAGCAGCCATCTCGGACAGGGGGTTAGGTCACCCCTCCACTTT
cdr3_aa: CASSHLGQGVRSPLHF

v_call: TRBV27
clone_size: -
d_call: TRBD1
j_call: TRBJ2-5
cdr3_nt: TGTGCCAGCAGTTTGTCCGGGACAGGGGGCGGGACCCAGTACTTC
cdr3_aa: CASSLSGTGGGTQYF

v_call: TRBV7-2
clone_size: -
d_call: TRBD1
j_call: TRBJ1-2
cdr3_nt: TGTGCCAGCAGCTTAAGGACAGGGAACGATCCCTATGGCTACACCTTC
cdr3_aa: CASSLRTGNDPYGYTF

v_call: TRBV11-2
clone_size: -
d_call: -
j_call: TRBJ1-1
cdr3_nt: TGTGCCAGCAGCTTGAGCCTGGACAGTGAAGCTTTCTTT
cdr3_aa: CASSLSLDSEAFF

v_call: TRBV30
clone_size: -
d_call: -
j_call: TRBJ1-2
cdr3_nt: TGTGCCTGGTCTCCAAGCTCCTTCCGGGTTAACTATGGCTACACCTTC
cdr3_aa: CAWSPSSFRVNYGYTF

v_call: TRBV11-2
clone_size: -
d_call: -
j_call: TRBJ2-7
cdr3_nt: TGTGCCAGCAGCCCCGGGTATGACGAGCAGTACTTC
cdr3_aa: CASSPGYDEQYF

v_call: TRBV29-1
clone_size: -
d_call: -
j_call: TRBJ2-7
cdr3_nt: TGCAGCGTTGTCCGGGACTCCACCTACGAGCAGTACTTC
cdr3_aa: CSVVRDSTYEQYF

v_call: TRBV30
clone_size: -
d_call: -
j_call: TRBJ1-2
cdr3_nt: TGTGCCTGGACCCCCCGCGGGGGCAGTGGCTACACCTTC
cdr3_aa: CAWTPRGGSGYTF